This TCR beta chain emerged from a study of tumor-infiltrating lymphocytes in primary liver carcinoma. Co-extracting RNA and DNA was done with roughly 17-32 mg of unsorted bulk tissue as input. Deletions cut 3 bases from V and 3 bases from J, with 15 bases between. In germline, CDR1 is SGHDN, CDR2 FVKESK. CDR3 length: 16 residues. A constant-region primer served to make TCR beta cDNA from roughly 460 ng total RNA. Slightly modified ARM-PCR served as the procedure for the TCR beta libraries. These libraries came from three rounds of nested multiplex PCR. The first two PCR rounds used TRBV1-TRBV30 forward primers with a C-beta reverse primer, around 10 cycles each. TCRdb re-analysed the multiplex PCR reads in MiXCR, keeping a single row per CDR3 protein. This table holds 100,000 to 150,000 distinct CDR3 sequences, around 60% found once. In its sample, this clonotype was seen many times.

Sequencing used liver tumor tissue from sampling region 3. Subset described: tumor region T3, left-lateral pole. The receptor comes from a woman in her fifties or sixties with primary liver carcinoma and hepatitis B virus infection. The chain uses TRBV14 and TRBJ2-1; D is tentatively TRBD1 or TRBD2 (6 bases each). Here the CDR3 reads CASSHNMGGFYNEQFF. The CDR3 DNA reads as TGTGCCAGCAGCCATAATATGGGGGGCTTCTACAATGAGCAGTTCTTC.